The T cell receptor (beta chain) described here comes from a study of blood T cell repertoires in COVID-19. The CDR3 has 13 amino acids. Unmatched junction bases numbered 5, after V lost 3 bases and J lost 7 bases. CDR1 SGHAT and CDR2 FQNNGV come from the germline V gene. The protocol was immunoSEQ multiplex PCR, while the TCRdb copy is restricted to in-frame clones and leaves out a portion. The sample lists just over 75,000 clones; 80% were seen once. Sequencing was performed on peripheral blood. This receptor was taken from a man aged 55-75 years with active or convalescent COVID-19. The chain links TRBV11-2 to TRBJ2-5; 7 nucleotides agree with TRBD2. The CDR3 loop is CASSLRGEGTQYF. The CDR3, as DNA: TGTGCCAGCAGCTTGCGCGGGGAGGGGACCCAGTACTTC.